The entry below gives a single T cell receptor (beta chain) sequence along with its context. Only in-frame clones appear in the TCRdb table, and some are missing; sequencing was by immunoSEQ multiplex PCR. Of some 15,000 clones in the sample, about 71% were seen once. This entry belongs to a study of radiotherapy plus CTLA-4 blockade in lung cancer. Trimming left V 0 bases short and J 3 bases short, with 8 bases between. This CDR3 is 14 amino acids long. CDR1 and CDR2 from the germline V gene are MGHRA and YSYEKL. The receptor was isolated from a human donor with non-small cell lung cancer whose response to radiotherapy plus ipilimumab could not be evaluated. V and J are TRBV4-1 and TRBJ1-1; D gene ambiguous. This specimen consisted of peripheral blood, obtained from a patient treated with radiotherapy plus ipilimumab. CDR3 nucleotides: TGCGCCAGCAGCCAAGATAATACTGACACTGAAGCTTTCTTT. This translates into CASSQDNTDTEAFF.